Below are 18 T cell receptor beta chains sequenced from a single sample in a study of blood T cells in healthy people across ages. Sample-barcoded 5' priming and a J-beta primer mix drove a second PCR of about 7 to 11 cycles. TCRdb processed the 5' RACE reads anew with MiXCR; each CDR3 protein has one entry. The data hold roughly 800,000 distinct CDR3 sequences, with 20% to 30% observed a single time. These data also formed part of another study, on T cells of mothers and their children.

Sequenced material: blood. These receptors came from a boy between 10 and 17 years old in good health.

The chain uses TRBV4-2 and TRBJ2-2; D is unclear. Germline V CDR1 and CDR2: LGHNA, YNFKEQ. The CDR3 loop spans 14 amino acids. Trimming shortened V by 5 bases and J by 4 bases, and 11 bases separated the two germline ends. The CDR3 loop is CASSGKTRTGELFF. CDR3 nucleotide sequence: TGTGCCAGCAGCGGAAAGACTCGCACCGGGGAGCTGTTTTTT.

The chain recombines TRBV20-1 with TRBJ2-4, with 7 bases fitting TRBD1. Per germline, CDR1 DFQATT and CDR2 SNEGSKA (reference sequence). Losses at the gene ends were 6 bases for V and 2 bases for J; bases not matched to a gene: 4. The CDR3 is 13 amino acids. CDR3 amino acids: CSAGTASKNIQYF. In DNA form, the CDR3 reads TGCAGTGCCGGGACAGCCTCCAAAAACATTCAGTACTTC.

This clonotype showed up just once. The CDR3 protein is CASSVRELLTYEQYF. The CDR3, as DNA: TGTGCCAGCAGCGTAAGGGAGCTCCTTACCTACGAGCAGTACTTC. The chain combines TRBV9 with TRBJ2-7, with D possibly being TRBD2 (5 bases). The V end lost 1 base, the J end lost 2 bases, and 13 bases lay between the germline ends. The CDR3 sequence is 15 residues long. Germline values: CDR1 SGDLS, CDR2 YYNGEE.

The chain uses TRBV5-1 and TRBJ2-5; TRBD2 agrees at 7 bases. Germline values: CDR1 SGHRS, CDR2 YFSETQ. The V segment lost 2 bases and the J segment 2 bases; nucleotides outside the gene matches: 6. This CDR3 is built from 15 residues. The CDR3 region is CASSLTGGWQETQYF. Written as DNA, the CDR3 is TGCGCCAGCAGCTTAACGGGGGGTTGGCAAGAGACCCAGTACTTC.

V and J are TRBV19 and TRBJ2-1, with D uncertain. Between the trimmed V and J ends, which lost 8 bases and 0 bases, there was a span of 17 bases. The CDR3 contains 16 residues. From germline, CDR1 is LNHDA and CDR2 SQIVND (reference sequence). The CDR3 loop reads CASRDDIENSYNEQFF. The CDR3 DNA reads as TGTGCCAGTCGAGATGACATCGAGAACTCCTACAATGAGCAGTTCTTC.

This clonotype appeared a few times. The chain employs TRBV13 and TRBJ2-5, with 7 bases lining up with TRBD2. This CDR3 contains 14 residues. Germline CDR1 is PRHDT and CDR2 is FYEKMQ (reference sequence). With V trimmed by 7 bases and J by 5 bases, 10 bases remained unmatched. CDR3 in amino acids: CASINRREGETQYF. The CDR3 DNA reads TGTGCCAGCATCAACCGCAGGGAGGGCGAGACCCAGTACTTC.

The chain joins TRBV29-1 to TRBJ2-2, with TRBD1 as a possible D gene (6 bases). The germline V and J ends were trimmed by 3 bases and 7 bases, with 12 bases remaining between them. The length of the CDR3 is 13 residues. The V gene's germline CDR1 is SQVTM and CDR2 ANQGSEA. CDR3 residues: CSVEGDILGELFF. The CDR3 DNA sequence: TGCAGCGTTGAGGGGGACATTCTCGGGGAGCTGTTTTTT.

CDR3 in amino acids: CASSPFDPGEGSTDTQYF. CDR3 coding DNA: TGTGCCAGCTCACCCTTCGATCCGGGGGAGGGGAGCACAGATACGCAGTATTTT. This sequence joins TRBV18 and TRBJ2-3, with 7 bases fitting TRBD2. CDR3 size: 18 residues. The germline V gene has CDR1 KGHSH and CDR2 LQKENI. V was clipped by 3 bases and J by 0 bases; unmatched bases: 12.

The rearrangement uses TRBV5-7 and TRBJ2-7, with 7 bases identical to TRBD2. TRBV5-7 is known as an ORF, though its function is uncertain. J was trimmed by 5 bases and V by 4 bases; bases with no gene match: 18. The CDR3 has 17 amino acids. As DNA, the CDR3 is TGTGCCAGCAGCCAACCAAGGAAGCGGGGTGCTCTGGACGAGCAGTACTTC. Its translation is CASSQPRKRGALDEQYF.

This clonotype was counted a few times. The chain uses TRBV5-1 and TRBJ2-5, with 7 bases that match TRBD1. This CDR3 has 15 amino acids. The J segment lost 5 bases and the V segment lost 4 bases, leaving 11 bases of the junction unmatched. CDR1 and CDR2 from the germline V gene are SGHRS and YFSETQ. The CDR3 loop reads CASSLRLGRGETQYF. The CDR3 DNA reads TGCGCCAGCAGCCTGAGGCTGGGCAGGGGGGAGACCCAGTACTTC.

The chain uses TRBV3-1 and TRBJ1-1; D remains unclear. Germline CDR1 LGHDT, CDR2 YNNKEL (reference sequence). The V and J ends lost 7 bases and 1 base respectively, with 10 bases between them. This CDR3 is 13 amino acids long. The CDR3 DNA sequence: TGTGCCAGCACCATCGGGGAGAACACTGAAGCTTTCTTT. Encoded protein: CASTIGENTEAFF.

This clonotype has a handful of counts. V usage is TRBV4-1 and J usage is TRBJ1-1; D is unclear. V lost 0 bases and J lost 3, with 11 bases in between. The length of the CDR3 is 15 residues. In germline, CDR1 is MGHRA, CDR2 YSYEKL. Here the CDR3 DNA reads TGCGCCAGCAGCCAAGATTTCCGGGCCCACACTGAAGCTTTCTTT. It yields the protein CASSQDFRAHTEAFF.

This clonotype occurred a few times. The genes are TRBV29-1 and TRBJ2-1; no definite D call. Trimming left V 2 bases short and J 4 bases short, with 6 bases between. CDR1 is SQVTM, CDR2 ANQGSEA, per germline. The CDR3 length is 12 residues. The CDR3 DNA reads as TGCAGCGTTGAATCTGCTTACAATGAGCAGTTCTTC. It codes for CSVESAYNEQFF.

In this sample, this clonotype turned up a few times. The V and J genes are TRBV5-4 and TRBJ2-4; D is ambiguous. The ends were cut back, 4 bases at V and 0 bases at J, with 17 bases in the middle. Looked up from germline, CDR1 is SGHNT and CDR2 is YYREEE (reference sequence). The CDR3 extends over 17 amino acids. CDR3 sequence: CASSGTSGGIAKNIQYF. In DNA, the CDR3 is TGTGCCAGCAGCGGAACCAGTGGCGGAATAGCCAAAAACATTCAGTACTTC.

This clonotype turned up a few times. The chain carries TRBV3-1 and TRBJ2-1, with D unresolved. The V and J ends lost 2 bases and 0 bases respectively, with 5 bases between them. The germline CDR1 and CDR2 sequences are LGHDT and YNNKEL (reference sequence). The CDR3 has 14 residues. CDR3 residues: CASSQQYSYNEQFF. For the CDR3, the DNA is TGTGCCAGCAGCCAACAGTACTCCTACAATGAGCAGTTCTTC.

The chain is built from TRBV4-2 and TRBJ1-6; no firm D call. This CDR3 contains 15 residues. V lost 0 bases and J lost 4, with 7 bases in between. In germline, CDR1 is LGHNA, CDR2 YNFKEQ. The CDR3 sequence: CASSQDRGYNSPLHF. Here the CDR3 DNA reads TGTGCCAGCAGCCAAGATCGGGGTTATAATTCACCCCTCCACTTT.

This clonotype appeared a few times. The rearrangement uses TRBV6-5 and TRBJ2-3; 7 bases match TRBD1. V shed 7 bases, J shed 1 base, and the junction held 5 bases outside the gene matches. Germline CDR1 is MNHEY and CDR2 is SVGAGI. The CDR3 runs 14 residues. Written as DNA, the CDR3 is TGTGCCAGCATGGCCGGACAGGGCACAGATACGCAGTATTTT. As protein: CASMAGQGTDTQYF.

The rearrangement links TRBV12-3 or TRBV12-4 to TRBJ2-3; D is unclear. Trimming stripped 8 bases from V and 0 bases from J, with 15 bases between. This CDR3 has 15 amino acids. The CDR3, as DNA: TGTGCCAGCGAAAGGACCTTCCCTAGCACAGATACGCAGTATTTT. This codes for CASERTFPSTDTQYF.